Only one count was recorded for the clone carrying this T cell receptor beta chain. Its antigen is still unknown. The authors isolated at least 6 million PBMCs per sample. This sample was taken from a study of blood T cells in healthy people across ages. Study in general: About one barcoded beta molecule was captured per two T cells (by template switching).

General study results and limits: Naive T cell percentage strongly correlated with TCR beta diversity.

Germline-derived CDR1 and CDR2 are LNHDA and SQIVND (reference sequence). The CDR3 sequence is 15 residues long. Trimming left V 3 bases short and J 2 bases short, with 13 bases between. PCR was performed a second time for about 7 to 12 cycles using a sample-barcoded 5' primer and a J-beta primer mix. TCRdb re-called the 5' RACE reads through MiXCR, storing one row per CDR3 protein. This sample has approximately 880,000 distinct CDR3 sequences, with roughly 52% found just once. This sequence joins TRBV19 and TRBJ1-2, with D perhaps matching TRBD1 (5 bases). The specimen sequenced was blood. This clonotype was sampled from a man aged 30 to 45 in good health. The CDR3 sequence is CASSIAGRRNYGYTF. As DNA, the CDR3 is TGTGCCAGTAGTATTGCAGGGAGGAGGAACTATGGCTACACCTTC.